The 5 T cell receptor beta chains below all came from one sample that was sequenced in a study of spatial heterogeneity in lung cancer. MiXCR, run by TCRdb on the 5' RACE reads, gives a single entry per CDR3 protein. The data hold about 36,000 distinct CDR3 sequences, with about 7% observed a single time. Regarding time point: sample taken at primary tumor resection. The specimen was PBMCs, collected at surgery. The source is a female donor with early-stage non-small cell lung cancer.

This clonotype occurred many times. This chain connects TRBV29-1 to TRBJ2-5, with 7 bases matching TRBD1. V shed 7 bases and J 1 base; nucleotides not matched to a gene: 3. Germline V CDR1 and CDR2: SQVTM, ANQGSEA. This CDR3 contains 12 residues. The CDR3 DNA is TGCAGCGAACAGGGGCCCCAAGAGACCCAGTACTTC. This sequence encodes CSEQGPQETQYF.

The CDR3 sequence: CASSYGATRGTQYF. The CDR3 coding sequence is TGTGCCAGCAGCTACGGGGCCACAAGAGGGACCCAGTACTTC. This chain connects TRBV7-2 to TRBJ2-5, with D perhaps being TRBD1 or TRBD2 (5 bases each). The V gene lost 4 bases and the J gene lost 7 bases, with 16 bases spanning the gap. There are 14 residues in the CDR3. CDR1 SGHTA and CDR2 FQGNSA come from the germline V gene.

The V call is TRBV2, the J call TRBJ1-6; possible D gene TRBD1, 6 bases. Germline V gene lookup returns CDR1 SNHLY and CDR2 FYNNEI. The CDR3 loop spans 14 amino acids. Trimming removed 6 bases from V and 9 bases from J, with 15 bases in between. The CDR3 DNA is TGTGCCAGCAGGGGGGACACTTCGGGTTCACCCCTCCACTTT. It yields the protein CASRGDTSGSPLHF. Filled out from reference TRBV2 and TRBJ1-6, the complete variable domain reads EPEVTQTPSHQVTQMGQEVILRCVPISNHLYFYWYRQILGQKVEFLVSFYNNEISEKSEIFDDQFSVERPDGSNFTLKIRSTKLEDSAMYFCASRGDTSGSPLHFGNGTRLTVT.

This clonotype occurred many times. This CDR3 is CASSTTLARGANVLTF. The DNA of the CDR3 is TGTGCCAGCAGTACCACTCTAGCGAGAGGGGCCAACGTCCTGACTTTC. The chain has TRBV6-2 or TRBV6-3 and TRBJ2-6, with D perhaps TRBD2 (6 bases). Trimming removed 5 bases from V and 4 bases from J, with 15 bases in between. Germline CDR1 reads MNHEY; CDR2 reads SVGEGT. The CDR3 runs to 16 residues.

The chain recombines TRBV30 with TRBJ1-4; 9 nucleotides agree with TRBD1. After removal of 1 base from V and 11 bases from J, the junction contained 17 bases not matched to a gene. Per germline, CDR1 GTSNPN and CDR2 SVGIG (reference sequence). CDR3 size: 17 residues. The CDR3 here is CAWSELTGGVSDDKLFF. The CDR3 bases are TGTGCCTGGAGTGAGTTGACAGGGGGAGTTTCTGACGACAAACTGTTTTTT. The full variable domain, with the rest looked up from reference TRBV30 and TRBJ1-4, is SQTIHQWPATLVQPVGSPLSLECTVEGTSNPNLYWYRQAAGRGLQLLFYSVGIGQISSEVPQNLSASRPQDRQFILSSKKLLLSDSGFYLCAWSELTGGVSDDKLFFGSGTQLSVL.